This T cell receptor beta chain appears in the sequencing data of a study of Graves' ophthalmopathy and Graves' hyperthyroidism. About the study: Peripheral blood (taken before any treatment) was collected at initial diagnosis. Notes on the study in general: In blood, most expanded thyroid clonotypes above 0.001 frequency were also detected.

This clonotype was observed at least ten times. What it recognizes is unknown. For repertoire sequencing, the TCR beta CDR3 regions were amplified from RNA transcripts. RT-PCR in the first round used HTBI primers; a second-round multiplex PCR followed. TCRdb re-called the multiplex PCR reads with MiXCR, one entry per CDR3 protein. The sample has approximately 480,000 distinct CDR3 sequences, about an eighth seen once. Germline V gene data show CDR1 as SEHNR and CDR2 as FQNEAQ (reference sequence). Trimming took 4 bases from V and 5 from J, leaving 15 bases between them. The CDR3 has 14 residues. The TCR originated in a young woman with Graves' ophthalmopathy. Sequences were obtained from blood. This chain uses TRBV7-9 with TRBJ2-7; tentatively, D is TRBD1 (6 bases). CDR3 in DNA: TGTGCCAGCAGCTCTAGGGCCAGGGGTAACGAGCAGTACTTC. Translated: CASSSRARGNEQYF. The variable domain in full, with the rest retrieved from reference TRBV7-9 and TRBJ2-7, is DTGVSQNPRHKITKRGQNVTFRCDPISEHNRLYWYRQTLGQGPEFLTYFQNEAQLEKSRLLSDRFSAERPKGSFSTLEIQRTEQGDSAMYLCASSSRARGNEQYFGPGTRLTVT.